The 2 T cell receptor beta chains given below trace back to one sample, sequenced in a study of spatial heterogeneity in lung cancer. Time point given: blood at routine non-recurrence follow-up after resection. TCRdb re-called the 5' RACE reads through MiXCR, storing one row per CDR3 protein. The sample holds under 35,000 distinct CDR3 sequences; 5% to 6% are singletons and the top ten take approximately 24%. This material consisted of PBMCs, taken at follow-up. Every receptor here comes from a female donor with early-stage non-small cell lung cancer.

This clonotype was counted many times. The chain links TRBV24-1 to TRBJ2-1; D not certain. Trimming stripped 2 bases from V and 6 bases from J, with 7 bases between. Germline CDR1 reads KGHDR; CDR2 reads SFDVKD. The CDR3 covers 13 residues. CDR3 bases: TGTGCCACCAGTGATTGGACCGCCAATGAGCAGTTCTTC. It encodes CATSDWTANEQFF.

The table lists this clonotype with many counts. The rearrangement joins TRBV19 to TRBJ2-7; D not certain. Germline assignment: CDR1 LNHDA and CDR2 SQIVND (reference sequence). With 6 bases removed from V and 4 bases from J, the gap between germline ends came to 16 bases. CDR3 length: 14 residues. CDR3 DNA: TGTGCCAGTAGGCCCCCTGGACGGAATTACGAGCAGTACTTC. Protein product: CASRPPGRNYEQYF.